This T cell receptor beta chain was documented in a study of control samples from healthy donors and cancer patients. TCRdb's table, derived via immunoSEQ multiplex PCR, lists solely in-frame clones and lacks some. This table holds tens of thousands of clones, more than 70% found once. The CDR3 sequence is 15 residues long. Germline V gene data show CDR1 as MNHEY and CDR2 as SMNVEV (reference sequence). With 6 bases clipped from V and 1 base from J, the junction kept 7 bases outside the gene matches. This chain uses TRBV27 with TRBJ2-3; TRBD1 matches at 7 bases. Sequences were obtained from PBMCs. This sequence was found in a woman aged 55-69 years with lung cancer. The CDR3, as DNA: TGTGCCAGCAGGCGACAGGGAACAGGCACAGATACGCAGTATTTT. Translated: CASRRQGTGTDTQYF.